A single sample gave rise to the 29 T cell receptor beta chains below, sequenced in a study of cytomegalovirus exposure and HLA in healthy donors. Only in-frame clones appear in the TCRdb table, and some are missing; sequencing was by immunoSEQ multiplex PCR. The data hold 140,000 or so clones, with 91% observed a single time. The sample was PBMCs. All receptors come from a man younger than 35 in good health and CMV-seronegative.

Turning to this clone: Other DNA variants within this sample encode the same CDR3. V usage is TRBV5-1 and J usage is TRBJ1-4, with D perhaps matching TRBD1 (6 bases). CDR3 length: 14 residues. Deletions cut 0 bases from V and 8 bases from J, with 11 bases between. Germline V gene sequence: CDR1 SGHRS, CDR2 YFSETQ. In nucleotides, the CDR3 is TGCGCCAGCAGCTTGGCCCAGGGGAACGAAAAACTGTTTTTT. It specifies CASSLAQGNEKLFF.

The gene calls are TRBV19 and TRBJ1-5; maybe TRBD1 (5 bases). This CDR3 is 16 amino acids long. Trimming took off 3 bases at V and 1 base at J, with 13 bases between the two ends. The germline gives CDR1 LNHDA, CDR2 SQIVND (reference sequence). The CDR3 DNA reads as TGTGCCAGTAGTATCCCTACACGGGGGAGCAATCAGCCCCAGCATTTT. This codes for CASSIPTRGSNQPQHF. Complete variable domain (other parts from reference TRBV19 and TRBJ1-5): DGGITQSPKYLFRKEGQNVTLSCEQNLNHDAMYWYRQDPGQGLRLIYYSQIVNDFQKGDIAEGYSVSREKKESFPLTVTSAQKNPTAFYLCASSIPTRGSNQPQHFGDGTRLSIL.

CDR3 region: CALGQGANQPQHF. As DNA, the CDR3 is TGTGCCCTGGGGCAGGGTGCCAATCAGCCCCAGCATTTT. The chain combines TRBV19 with TRBJ1-5, with a possible D match to TRBD1 (5 bases). V was pared by 11 bases and J by 3 bases, with 14 bases between. Germline assignment: CDR1 LNHDA and CDR2 SQIVND (reference sequence). This CDR3 region has 13 residues.

The CDR3: CAWRVAGGTDTQYF. CDR3 coding DNA: TGTGCCTGGAGAGTAGCGGGGGGAACAGATACGCAGTATTTT. This chain uses TRBV30 with TRBJ2-3, with 10 bases identical to TRBD2. Germline V gene sequence: CDR1 GTSNPN, CDR2 SVGIG (reference sequence). Germline trimming cut 3 bases from V and 3 bases from J; bases unmatched to any gene: 3. The CDR3 length is 14 residues.

The chain combines TRBV27 with TRBJ2-5; 11 nucleotides line up with TRBD2. This CDR3 is built from 14 residues. Germline V gives CDR1 MNHEY, CDR2 SMNVEV (reference sequence). Unmatched junction bases numbered 6, after V lost 5 bases and J lost 7 bases. In nucleotides, the CDR3 is TGTGCCAGCAGTCTTAGCGGGGGGGCGGTGACCCAGTACTTC. Protein product: CASSLSGGAVTQYF.

The J gene is TRBJ1-2, the V gene TRBV7-8, with 7 positions matching TRBD1. This CDR3 has 15 residues. Germline CDR1 reads SGHVS; CDR2 reads FQNEAQ. V shed 5 bases, J shed 6 bases, and the junction held 12 bases outside the gene matches. DNA of the CDR3: TGTGCCAGCAGCGCTCGGGACAGACTCCGCGATGGCTACACCTTC. Translating it yields CASSARDRLRDGYTF.

The chain recombines TRBV5-1 with TRBJ1-2, with no clear D. Germline CDR1 and CDR2: SGHRS and YFSETQ. V was clipped by 9 bases and J by 4 bases, with 16 bases between them. The length of the CDR3 is 13 residues. The CDR3 DNA sequence: TGCGCCACCACATTCAGCCCGGGCTATGGCTACACCTTC. Translating gives CATTFSPGYGYTF.

The chain carries TRBV9 and TRBJ2-1, with TRBD2 matching over 11 bases. CDR1 and CDR2 (germline): SGDLS, YYNGEE. CDR3 size: 16 residues. V was pared by 0 bases and J by 9 bases, with 8 bases of the junction left unmatched. The CDR3, as DNA: TGTGCCAGCAGCGTAGGGTCTAGCGGGGGGTATAGTGAGCAGTTCTTC. Its protein is CASSVGSSGGYSEQFF.

The chain links TRBV10-1 to TRBJ2-2, with TRBD2 matching over 10 bases. Germline V CDR1 and CDR2: WNHNN, SYGVQD (reference sequence). The CDR3 extends over 21 amino acids. V dropped 4 bases and J dropped 3; count of bases not matched to a gene: 20. The CDR3 nucleotides are TGCGCCAGCAGTGCCCCCCGCGAAGCTAGCGGGAGCATCGGTCACACCGGGGAGCTGTTTTTT. Translating it yields CASSAPREASGSIGHTGELFF.

The J gene is TRBJ1-2, the V gene TRBV2; TRBD1 matches at 7 bases. This CDR3 has 18 residues. Germline lookup yields CDR1 SNHLY and CDR2 FYNNEI. After removal of 3 bases from V and 4 bases from J, the junction contained 17 bases not matched to a gene. Written as DNA, the CDR3 is TGTGCCAGCAGTGACGTAGCCGAGGGTGGGACAGAAGCCTATGGCTACACCTTC. Translated: CASSDVAEGGTEAYGYTF.

This sequence joins TRBV7-7 and TRBJ2-1; 9 bases line up with TRBD1. V shed 5 bases and J 0 bases; nucleotides not matched to a gene: 5. This CDR3 has 16 amino acids. Germline CDR1 reads SSHAT; CDR2 reads FNYEAQ (reference sequence). The chain's CDR3 is CASSPGTGSSYNEQFF. Here the CDR3 DNA reads TGTGCCAGCAGCCCGGGGACAGGGAGCTCCTACAATGAGCAGTTCTTC.

The CDR3 DNA sequence: TGCGCCAGCAGCTTTCTTTCAGGGGCAACAGATACGCAGTATTTT. It is translated as CASSFLSGATDTQYF. The V gene is TRBV5-1, the J gene TRBJ2-3; tentatively, D is TRBD1 (6 bases). Trimming removed 2 bases at V and 3 bases at J, with 13 bases between. CDR1 is SGHRS and CDR2 is YFSETQ in the germline V gene. CDR3 length: 15 residues.

This clone occurred once. The V and J genes are TRBV5-5 and TRBJ1-4; weak D call: TRBD1 (6 bases). The CDR3 extends over 14 amino acids. Looked up from germline, CDR1 is SGHKS and CDR2 is YYEKEE (reference sequence). V was pared by 5 bases and J by 4 bases, with 12 bases between. In nucleotides, the CDR3 is TGTGCCAGCAGTACGGGACAAATTAATGAAAAACTGTTTTTT. It is translated as CASSTGQINEKLFF.

The chain couples TRBV5-4 to TRBJ2-1; 9 bases line up with TRBD2. V shed 4 bases and J 1 base; nucleotides not matched to a gene: 3. The germline gives CDR1 SGHNT, CDR2 YYREEE (reference sequence). CDR3 length: 15 residues. The CDR3 bases are TGTGCCAGCAGCGAGACTAGCGGTTCCTACAATGAGCAGTTCTTC. As protein: CASSETSGSYNEQFF.

The genes are TRBV15 and TRBJ2-6; 12 bases line up with TRBD2. Germline-derived CDR1 and CDR2 are LNHNV and YYDKDF (reference sequence). The CDR3 is made up of 19 amino acids. Germline trimming cut 5 bases from V and 3 bases from J; bases unmatched to any gene: 11. The DNA for the CDR3 is TGTGCCACCAGCGGACCTAGCGGGAGGGCCTCTAGTGGGGCCAACGTCCTGACTTTC. This gives the protein CATSGPSGRASSGANVLTF.

The V call is TRBV5-4, the J call TRBJ1-5; tentative D call: TRBD1 (5 bases). This CDR3 has 15 amino acids. With 0 bases removed from V and 8 bases from J, the gap between germline ends came to 15 bases. CDR1 and CDR2 (germline): SGHNT, YYREEE (reference sequence). The DNA of the CDR3 is TGTGCCAGCAGCTTGGATCTAGGGGATGCGGAGCCCCAGCATTTT. It is translated as CASSLDLGDAEPQHF.

V usage is TRBV30 and J usage is TRBJ1-5; perhaps TRBD1 as D (6 bases). The CDR3 spans 14 residues. V shed 0 bases and J shed 7 bases, with 13 bases lying between them. Germline values: CDR1 GTSNPN, CDR2 SVGIG (reference sequence). In DNA, the CDR3 is TGTGCCTGGAGTGTATTGGGGGCAGGGCAGCCCCAGCATTTT. It yields the protein CAWSVLGAGQPQHF.

Note on this clone: One end of the junction varies from germline; a read error may be responsible. The chain couples TRBV19 to TRBJ1-4; 12 bases align to TRBD1. This CDR3 comprises 15 residues. Germline CDR1 LNHDA, CDR2 SQIVND (reference sequence). This chain's CDR3 is CASTNAGTGGIRAVF. The CDR3 region has the DNA TGTGCCAGCACAAACGCCGGGACAGGGGGCATTCGGGCTGTTTTT.

The V gene is TRBV18, the J gene TRBJ2-3; TRBD2 agrees at 9 bases. The CDR3 has 15 residues. V was clipped by 3 bases and J by 3 bases; unmatched bases: 4. Germline CDR1 is KGHSH and CDR2 is LQKENI. The CDR3 DNA sequence: TGTGCCAGCTCACCGAGCGGGGGGATTACAGATACGCAGTATTTT. This gives the protein CASSPSGGITDTQYF.

This chain's CDR3 is CASSPGGFYSNQPQHF. The DNA of the CDR3 is TGTGCCAGCAGCCCCGGGGGGTTCTATAGCAATCAGCCCCAGCATTTT. The rearrangement links TRBV7-6 to TRBJ1-5; a weak D match, TRBD1 (5 bases). Per germline, CDR1 SGHVS and CDR2 FNYEAQ. The CDR3 is 16 amino acids. Trimming cost V 5 bases and J 0 bases, with 14 bases left between them.

This clone was seen a few times. The chain couples TRBV23-1 to TRBJ2-7, with TRBD1 as a possible D gene (5 bases). TRBV23-1 is classed as an ORF, of uncertain function. This CDR3 is 14 amino acids long. Trimming took 3 bases from V and 3 from J, leaving 12 bases between them. The CDR3 loop is CASSHPDTNYEQYV. CDR3 bases: TGCGCCAGCAGTCACCCGGACACCAACTACGAGCAGTACGTC.

The chain is built from TRBV28 and TRBJ1-2; perhaps TRBD1 as D (5 bases). Per the germline V gene, CDR1 is MDHEN and CDR2 is SYDVKM. The ends were cut back, 7 bases at V and 2 bases at J, with 14 bases in the middle. This CDR3 region has 14 residues. CDR3 coding DNA: TGTGCCAGCACTGGCACCAGGGAAAACTATGGCTACACCTTC. As protein: CASTGTRENYGYTF.

The genes are TRBV15 and TRBJ2-7, with 7 bases that match TRBD2. Trimming at V came to 0 bases and at J to 6 bases, leaving 11 bases not matched to a gene. The CDR3 sequence is 16 residues long. CDR1 LNHNV and CDR2 YYDKDF come from the germline V gene (reference sequence). CDR3 coding DNA: TGTGCCACCAGCAGAGATGGGCCGGGGGGTCGAGGCGAGCAGTACGTC. The encoded protein is CATSRDGPGGRGEQYV.

The V call is TRBV7-2, the J call TRBJ2-3; D uncertain. This CDR3 region has 17 residues. V lost 1 base, J lost 0 bases, and 14 bases lay in between. The germline gives CDR1 SGHTA, CDR2 FQGNSA. CDR3 bases: TGTGCCAGCAGCTTAGTCGCCAGGTCCCCTAGCACAGATACGCAGTATTTT. This codes for CASSLVARSPSTDTQYF.

This chain uses TRBV10-3 with TRBJ1-2; D is perhaps TRBD1 (6 bases). The CDR3 is 13 residues long. The V end lost 4 bases, the J end lost 4 bases, and 10 bases lay between the germline ends. Germline V gene data show CDR1 as ENHRY and CDR2 as SYGVKD. DNA for the CDR3: TGTGCCATCAGTGCGAGGACAGTCTATGGCTACACCTTC. Protein: CAISARTVYGYTF.

The chain recombines TRBV10-3 with TRBJ2-1; 9 bases agree with TRBD2. The CDR3 is 16 amino acids. Germline lookup yields CDR1 ENHRY and CDR2 SYGVKD. J was trimmed by 0 bases and V by 9 bases; bases with no gene match: 9. CDR3 coding DNA: TGTGCCATTTCCCTTTCAGCGGGAGGCTCCTACAATGAGCAGTTCTTC. Protein product: CAISLSAGGSYNEQFF.

The genes are TRBV13 and TRBJ1-2; TRBD1 matches at 9 bases. Trimming took 4 bases from V and 7 from J; bases not matched to a gene: 10. Germline V gene sequence: CDR1 PRHDT, CDR2 FYEKMQ (reference sequence). This CDR3 has 15 amino acids. The CDR3 is CASSSPGQGQFGYTF. CDR3 bases: TGTGCCAGCAGCTCTCCGGGACAGGGACAGTTTGGCTACACCTTC.

This clone was counted once. V usage is TRBV19 and J usage is TRBJ1-5, with D perhaps matching TRBD1 (5 bases). This CDR3 region has 16 residues. Germline V gene lookup returns CDR1 LNHDA and CDR2 SQIVND (reference sequence). Trimming took 7 bases from V and 6 from J, leaving 22 bases between them. CDR3 in amino acids: CASIQVAGVQGQPQHF. The CDR3 region has the DNA TGTGCCAGTATTCAAGTAGCGGGGGTCCAGGGTCAGCCCCAGCATTTT. Supplemented by reference TRBV19 and TRBJ1-5, the full variable domain reads DGGITQSPKYLFRKEGQNVTLSCEQNLNHDAMYWYRQDPGQGLRLIYYSQIVNDFQKGDIAEGYSVSREKKESFPLTVTSAQKNPTAFYLCASIQVAGVQGQPQHFGDGTRLSIL.

The V and J genes are TRBV2 and TRBJ1-2, with D perhaps matching TRBD1 (6 bases). CDR1 is SNHLY, CDR2 FYNNEI, per germline. The germline V and J ends were trimmed by 4 bases and 4 bases, with 10 bases remaining between them. The CDR3 has 13 residues. The CDR3 coding sequence is TGTGCCAGCAGTGGTCGGACAGCCTATGGCTACACCTTC. Residues: CASSGRTAYGYTF.